A single sample gave rise to the 21 T cell receptor beta chains below, sequenced in a study of identifying expanded T cells in peripheral blood. Only in-frame clones appear in the TCRdb table, and some are missing; sequencing was by immunoSEQ multiplex PCR. Of about 100,000 clones listed, roughly 87% are singletons. Sequencing was performed on blood. Source of these receptors: a person aged 18 to 75 in good health.

The rearrangement joins TRBV7-9 to TRBJ2-5; D gene uncertain. V was trimmed by 3 bases and J by 1 base, leaving 6 bases between them. Germline-derived CDR1 and CDR2 are SEHNR and FQNEAQ (reference sequence). This CDR3 has 13 amino acids. CDR3 residues: CASSLWGQETQYF. The CDR3 DNA reads as TGTGCCAGCAGCTTGTGGGGCCAAGAGACCCAGTACTTC.

This rearrangement joins TRBV7-2 to TRBJ1-2; D perhaps matches TRBD1 (6 bases). The CDR3 contains 13 residues. The V end lost 4 bases, the J end lost 8 bases, and 14 bases lay between the germline ends. The germline CDR1 and CDR2 sequences are SGHTA and FQGNSA. In nucleotides, the CDR3 is TGTGCCAGCAGCTCCCCGGGGGCGCGGGGCTACACCTTC. Translation: CASSSPGARGYTF.

The chain combines TRBV6-5 with TRBJ2-7; tentative D call: TRBD1 (6 bases). Deletions cut 8 bases from V and 1 base from J, with 15 bases between. This CDR3 region has 14 residues. Germline V lookup: CDR1 MNHEY, CDR2 SVGAGI. Here the CDR3 reads CASRLQGPSYEQYF. CDR3 coding DNA: TGTGCCAGCCGGCTGCAGGGGCCTTCCTACGAGCAGTACTTC.

CDR3 sequence reads: CASSERPQGGNSGEKLFF. In nucleotides, the CDR3 is TGTGCCAGCAGTGAACGGCCACAGGGTGGGAATAGTGGCGAAAAACTGTTTTTT. The rearrangement links TRBV25-1 to TRBJ1-4, with D possibly TRBD1 on 6 matching bases. V was trimmed by 2 bases and J by 8 bases, leaving 24 bases between them. The CDR3 length is 18 residues. The V gene's germline CDR1 is MGHDK and CDR2 SYGVNS.

This chain joins TRBV19 and TRBJ2-2; D is perhaps TRBD2 (5 bases). Germline values: CDR1 LNHDA, CDR2 SQIVND (reference sequence). Deletions cut 6 bases from V and 5 bases from J, with 16 bases between. The CDR3 extends over 15 amino acids. CDR3 amino acids: CASRILGVGTGELFF. DNA for the CDR3: TGTGCCAGTAGAATTCTCGGGGTGGGGACCGGGGAGCTGTTTTTT.

This clone was picked up one time. The J gene is TRBJ1-1, the V gene TRBV23-1; no reliable D call. TRBV23-1 is filed as an ORF, its function uncertain. V was shortened by 4 bases and J by 1 base, with 19 bases between the two germline ends. The CDR3 contains 17 residues. The CDR3 DNA reads TGCGCCAGCAGTCGGGTGGTTTCGGCTCCGGGGAACACTGAAGCTTTCTTT. The encoded protein is CASSRVVSAPGNTEAFF.

In its sample, this clone was seen once. The J gene is TRBJ1-1, the V gene TRBV13; D is unresolved. The V gene lost 3 bases and the J gene lost 1 base, with 6 bases spanning the gap. The CDR3 is 13 residues long. The germline CDR1 and CDR2 sequences are PRHDT and FYEKMQ (reference sequence). The CDR3, as DNA: TGTGCCAGCAGCTTTTGGGGGAACACTGAAGCTTTCTTT. Protein sequence: CASSFWGNTEAFF.

The rearrangement joins TRBV4-1 to TRBJ1-5; D is undetermined. The germline V gene encodes CDR1 MGHRA and CDR2 YSYEKL. V was trimmed by 4 bases and J by 7 bases, leaving 17 bases between them. The CDR3 runs 15 residues. CDR3 loop: CASSLRGYEYQPQHF. The CDR3 region has the DNA TGCGCCAGCAGCCTACGGGGTTATGAGTACCAGCCCCAGCATTTT.

The rearrangement joins TRBV6-5 to TRBJ2-1, with a weak D call TRBD1 (6 bases). Trimming stripped 6 bases from V and 7 bases from J, with 7 bases between. Per the germline V gene, CDR1 is MNHEY and CDR2 is SVGAGI. The CDR3 loop spans 11 amino acids. CDR3 loop: CASSRGNEQFF. The DNA for the CDR3 is TGTGCCAGCAGCAGGGGTAATGAGCAGTTCTTC.

This clone was counted between two and nine times. The DNA of the CDR3 is TGCGCCAGCAGTGAATCGGAAGGGGCCACGGACGAGCAGTACTTC. Translation: CASSESEGATDEQYF. The rearrangement links TRBV10-1 to TRBJ2-7, with D possibly being TRBD1 (5 bases). The germline CDR1 and CDR2 sequences are WNHNN and SYGVQD (reference sequence). Trimming cost V 3 bases and J 5 bases, with 17 bases left between them. The CDR3 runs 15 residues.

This clone was seen only a few times. This chain connects TRBV6-8 to TRBJ1-6; a possible D gene is TRBD1 (5 bases). The CDR3 consists of 14 residues. CDR1 is MNHGY, CDR2 SAAAGT, per germline. Trimming took 2 bases from V and 13 from J, leaving 15 bases between them. This CDR3 is CASSYPTRDLPLHF. CDR3 coding DNA: TGTGCCAGCAGTTACCCTACCAGGGATCTGCCCCTCCACTTT.

J is TRBJ1-2 and V is TRBV6-5; D might be TRBD1 (5 bases). The CDR3 covers 15 residues. V was pared by 0 bases and J by 3 bases, with 11 bases between. Germline V lookup: CDR1 MNHEY, CDR2 SVGAGI. This chain's CDR3 is CASSYSGGMHYGYTF. The CDR3 region has the DNA TGTGCCAGCAGTTACTCCGGGGGGATGCACTATGGCTACACCTTC.

The rearrangement links TRBV4-1 to TRBJ2-3, with 8 bases matching TRBD2. In germline, CDR1 is MGHRA, CDR2 YSYEKL. The length of the CDR3 is 19 residues. V lost 0 bases and J lost 0; bases outside the gene matches: 11. CDR3 DNA: TGCGCCAGCAGCCAAGAAAGGATAGCGGGGCGTACTAGCACAGATACGCAGTATTTT. This translates into CASSQERIAGRTSTDTQYF.

This clone appeared once. The chain links TRBV6-9 to TRBJ1-1, with TRBD1 identical over 7 bases. Germline CDR1 and CDR2: MNHGY and SVAAGI. Losses at the gene ends were 5 bases for V and 10 bases for J; bases not matched to a gene: 7. CDR3 length: 12 amino acids. DNA for the CDR3: TGTGCCAGCAGTAATTTCAGGGGGGGAGCTTTCTTT. It yields the protein CASSNFRGGAFF.

CDR3 amino acids: CASSRGGSSGNTIYF. The CDR3 DNA sequence: TGTGCCAGCAGTCGGGGAGGGAGCTCTGGAAACACCATATATTTT. V and J are TRBV27 and TRBJ1-3; unclear D gene. The ends were cut back, 5 bases at V and 0 bases at J, with 11 bases in the middle. Germline V gene lookup returns CDR1 MNHEY and CDR2 SMNVEV (reference sequence). This CDR3 has 15 amino acids.

A note on this clone: This may arise from a read error, as a much more abundant clone is one base away. The chain uses TRBV7-9 and TRBJ1-6; D unresolved. Germline V gene lookup returns CDR1 SEHNR and CDR2 FQNEAQ (reference sequence). V lost 3 bases and J lost 0, with 6 bases in between. The CDR3 contains 15 residues. The CDR3 loop is CASSLGSSYNSPLHF. The CDR3 nucleotides are TGTGCCAGCAGCTTGGGCAGCTCCTATAATTCACCCCTCCACTTT.

The chain carries TRBV19 and TRBJ1-6, with 7 bases lining up with TRBD1. The ends lost 5 bases at V and 7 bases at J; junction bases unmatched: 8. Germline CDR1 LNHDA, CDR2 SQIVND (reference sequence). There are 15 residues in the CDR3. The CDR3 DNA reads as TGTGCCAGTAGTTTACAGGGGCAACTAAATTCACCCCTCCACTTT. Protein product: CASSLQGQLNSPLHF. Complete variable domain (other parts from reference TRBV19 and TRBJ1-6): DGGITQSPKYLFRKEGQNVTLSCEQNLNHDAMYWYRQDPGQGLRLIYYSQIVNDFQKGDIAEGYSVSREKKESFPLTVTSAQKNPTAFYLCASSLQGQLNSPLHFGNGTRLTVT.

The chain is built from TRBV14 and TRBJ2-1; D remains unclear. Germline lookup yields CDR1 SGHDN and CDR2 FVKESK. The V gene lost 1 base and the J gene lost 9 bases, with 10 bases spanning the gap. This CDR3 comprises 13 residues. The CDR3 here is CASSQGVFTEQFF. CDR3 sequence (DNA): TGTGCCAGCAGCCAAGGGGTCTTTACTGAGCAGTTCTTC.

In DNA form, the CDR3 reads TGTGCCAGCAGCAAAGACTGGAACACTGAAGCTTTCTTT. This encodes CASSKDWNTEAFF. The V gene is TRBV5-8, the J gene TRBJ1-1; D is uncertain. V lost 4 bases, J lost 1 base, and 8 bases lay in between. There are 13 residues in the CDR3. CDR1 is SGHTS and CDR2 is YDEGEE in the germline V gene.

The chain carries TRBV10-2 and TRBJ2-7, with D unclear. V lost 8 bases, J lost 0 bases, and 14 bases lay in between. The length of the CDR3 is 14 residues. The V gene's germline CDR1 is WSHSY and CDR2 SAAADI. The CDR3 reads CASQIIASSYEQYF. In DNA, the CDR3 is TGCGCCAGCCAAATTATAGCCTCCTCCTACGAGCAGTACTTC.

This rearrangement joins TRBV29-1 to TRBJ1-2; D is ambiguous. The V end lost 6 bases, the J end lost 3 bases, and 14 bases lay between the germline ends. Germline V gene data show CDR1 as SQVTM and CDR2 as ANQGSEA. The CDR3 has 13 amino acids. The DNA of the CDR3 is TGCAGCGTCGGTTCCTTGGAGGACTATGGCTACACCTTC. It yields the protein CSVGSLEDYGYTF.